What follows is one T cell receptor beta chain and its context. The sample is drawn from a study of blood T cell repertoires in COVID-19. The overall study: Spain, Italy and the United States supplied samples that represented acute and convalescent COVID-19.

CDR3 length equals 17 residues. CDR1 is MDHEN and CDR2 is SYDVKM in the germline V gene. V lost 3 bases, J lost 0 bases, and 12 bases lay in between. Method: immunoSEQ multiplex PCR; TCRdb's copy keeps in-frame clones and lacks some. The table lists 300,000 to 350,000 clones, just over 85% of them singletons. Membership in each cohort depended on participant-reported clinical history. The receptor comes from a woman aged 40 to 50 with acute COVID-19. Source material: PBMCs or T cells enriched from blood (not recorded which). This chain connects TRBV28 to TRBJ1-6, with no clear D. CDR3 bases: TGTGCCAGCAGTTTGGGCCTGCTGAGCTCCTATAATTCACCCCTCCACTTT. This encodes CASSLGLLSSYNSPLHF. Supplemented by reference TRBV28 and TRBJ1-6, the full variable domain reads DVKVTQSSRYLVKRTGEKVFLECVQDMDHENMFWYRQDPGLGLRLIYFSYDVKMKEKGDIPEGYSVSREKKERFSLILESASTNQTSMYLCASSLGLLSSYNSPLHFGNGTRLTVT.